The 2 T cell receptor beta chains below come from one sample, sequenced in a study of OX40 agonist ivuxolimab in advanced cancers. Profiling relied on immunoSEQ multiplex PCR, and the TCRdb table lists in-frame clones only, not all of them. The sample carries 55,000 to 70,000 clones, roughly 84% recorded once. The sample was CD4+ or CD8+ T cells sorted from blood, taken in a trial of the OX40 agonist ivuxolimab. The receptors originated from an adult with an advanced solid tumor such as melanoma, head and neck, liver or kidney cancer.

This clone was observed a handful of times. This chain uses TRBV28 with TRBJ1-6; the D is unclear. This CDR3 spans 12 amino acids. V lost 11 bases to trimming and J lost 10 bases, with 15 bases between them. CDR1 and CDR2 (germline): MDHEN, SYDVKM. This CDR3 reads CASHNPGSPLHF. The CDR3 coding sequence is TGTGCCTCTCACAACCCGGGGTCACCCCTCCACTTT.

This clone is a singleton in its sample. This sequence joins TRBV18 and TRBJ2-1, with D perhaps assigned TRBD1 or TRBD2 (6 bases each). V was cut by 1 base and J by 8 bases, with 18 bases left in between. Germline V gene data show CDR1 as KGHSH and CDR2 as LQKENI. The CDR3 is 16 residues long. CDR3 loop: CASSPLRDTRGDEQFF. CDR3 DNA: TGTGCCAGCTCACCACTCCGGGACACTCGCGGGGATGAGCAGTTCTTC.